This T cell receptor (beta chain) was captured by sequencing in a study of shared clonotypes between healthy human individuals (TCRdb year 2020). Describing the broader study: The cohort comprised a couple of women and a few men aged 18 to 49 years. For each donor, CD4 naive and CD4 memory were each given three plates, CD8 naive was given two plates, and CD8 memory was given one plate. The study deeply sequenced blood TCR repertoires of 5 or 6 healthy adults to estimate repertoire size and the extent of clonotype sharing between individuals. To increase sequencing depth and limit assay-specific biases, different laboratories used diverse techniques to prepare libraries and sequence TCR repertoires. Between about 0.94 and 8.9 billion PBMCs per donor were obtained by leukapheresis. What the research found in general, with its limitations: Sampling was limited to blood, and TCR repertoires in tissue likely differ from TCR repertoires in blood. Incomplete sequencing was indicated by rarefaction of sorted-subset datasets, despite the large sequencing depth. Because the study included a small number of donors, the genetic and exposure-history diversity represented was limited. Compared with non-shared clonotypes, clonotypes shared by all four sorted-subset donors had higher generation probabilities. Across a handful of donors, about 5.2% of naive CD4, over 3% of naive CD8, roughly 2.2% of memory CD4, and approximately 0.4% of memory CD8 clonotypes were shared. Based on pairwise subsampling, the degree of clonotype sharing among donors was expected to be affected by sequencing depth. Estimated clonotype richness was generally larger for naive than for memory subsets.

On this clone itself: Its antigen target is currently unknown. The sample holds no much larger clone one base away, and base qualities are not on file.

The CDR3 spans 18 residues, from the cysteine through the phenylalanine. The CDR3 DNA has 54 bases and is translated from base 1. Trimmed from V: 4 bases; trimmed from J: 4 bases; junction bases lacking a gene match: 16. Via the germline V gene (reference sequence), CDR1 is SGHNT and CDR2 YYREEE. TCR CDR3 regions were amplified from genomic DNA by multiplex PCR using the deep immunoSEQ assay. Genomic DNA extracted from each cell subset was distributed evenly over all wells of several immunoSEQ 96-well plates, and each plate served as one replicate. Each replicate PCR for sorted subsets received roughly 200 ng genomic DNA, equal to tens of thousands of T cell genomes. The purified libraries were quantified using a Qubit 3.0 fluorometer, sized with a Bioanalyzer 2100, and then quantified again using the KAPA Library Quantification kit. Every immunoSEQ 96-well plate was sequenced on a dedicated single-read 150-cycle Illumina NextSeq 550 flow cell. Regarding the original processing steps: Because the immunoSEQ output held only junctional sequences and lacked quality scores, the filtering could not match the filtering applied to full-length reads. To assign V/J genes and CDR3, sequences were annotated using PyIR, a Python wrapper for IgBLAST v1.9, with IMGT germline references. Reads were filtered out if the reads had weak V/J assignments (E-value above 1e-6), no CDR3, stop codons, out-of-frame junctions, or ambiguous translated residues. V3J clonotypes were defined as sequences sharing the same inferred V gene, J gene, and CDR3 amino acid sequence. The percentage overlap between two repertoires was calculated by dividing the number of shared unique clonotypes by the size of the smaller repertoire. Richness of each repertoire was evaluated using RTK rarefaction, the Chao1 estimator, and Recon v2.1 estimates of unobserved clonotypes. For all TCRbeta clonotypes obtained by the gDNA method from several donors, generation probabilities were computed with OLGA. The immuneACCESS repertoire file appears here via TCRdb, limited to in-frame rearrangements. These files lack a portion of the clones; in checked studies, under half of the deficit traces to unresolved V genes, and the cause of the others is not known. V and J calls and clone size are given by that table; D and trimming were obtained from the DNA. The sample contains about 2.4 million clones, 93% of them found a single time. 0.36% of the sample goes to the ten largest clones.

The donors were healthy, HIV-negative adults with no recently reported acute infections or vaccinations. Only Caucasian adults living in Nashville, Tennessee, USA were represented among the donors. CD4+ T cells were enriched through magnetic negative selection, after which naive cells were positively selected on CD45RA and the remaining negative fraction served as the memory subset. Blood was obtained by leukapheresis, after which PBMCs were separated by Ficoll-Histopaque density gradient centrifugation and cryopreserved in liquid nitrogen vapor phase. Analytical flow cytometry was used to check the purity and quantity of each magnetically sorted T cell population. Genomic DNA was isolated from every sorted fraction and measured by UV absorbance on a Nanodrop 2000c.

The sample comprised naive CD4+ T cells from PBMCs. Sample cell subset or site, as interpreted from the label and publication: CD45RA+ positively selected. This clonotype was sampled from a man between 18 and 29 years old in good health. Some clones in this sample may be carry-over from other donors' samples. The chain is encoded by TRBV5-4 joined to TRBJ2-3; TRBD1 aligns with 9 central bases. The nucleotide sequence reads TGTGCCAGCAGCAGGGGCCAGATGGGACAGGGAGGGGCAGATACGCAGTATTTT. It specifies CASSRGQMGQGGADTQYF.